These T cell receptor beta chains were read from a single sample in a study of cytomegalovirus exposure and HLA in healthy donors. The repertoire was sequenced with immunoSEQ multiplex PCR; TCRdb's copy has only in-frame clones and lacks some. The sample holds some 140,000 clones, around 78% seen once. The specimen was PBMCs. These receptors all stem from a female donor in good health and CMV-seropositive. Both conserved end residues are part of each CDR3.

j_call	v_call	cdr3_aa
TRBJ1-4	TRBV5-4	CASSAGQGNEKLFF
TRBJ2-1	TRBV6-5	CASSYSLAGGSTFF
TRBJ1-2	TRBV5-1	CASSLVEGHGYTF
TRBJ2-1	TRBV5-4	CASSSRLAGGHLGPNNEQFF
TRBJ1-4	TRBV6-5	CASSYGGDNEKLFF
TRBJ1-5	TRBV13	CASSSGIGTGVDQPQHF
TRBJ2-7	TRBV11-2	CASSLDRGVVYEQYF
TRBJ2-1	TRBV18	CASSPPENRGNEQFF
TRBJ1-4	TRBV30	CAWSDQQEKLFF
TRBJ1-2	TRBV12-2	CASRLEERDFLGSGYTF
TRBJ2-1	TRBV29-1	CSVRGTSGGSYNEQFF
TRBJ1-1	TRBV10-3	CATLVEGLGTEAFF
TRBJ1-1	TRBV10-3	CAIKPSQNTEAFF
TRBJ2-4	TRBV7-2	CASSRTGLAKNIQYF
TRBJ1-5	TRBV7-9	CASSGQGNNQPQHF
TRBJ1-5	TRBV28	CASRAPGGGQPQHF
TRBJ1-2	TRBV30	CAWGNQGARYTF
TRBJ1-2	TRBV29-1	CSVGGGLYGYTF
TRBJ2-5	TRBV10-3	CAISESGRTSGQETQYF
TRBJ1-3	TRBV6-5	CASHFGNTIYF
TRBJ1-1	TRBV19	CASSKETGDTEAFF
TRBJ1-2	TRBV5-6	CASSLGPRAMGFGYTF
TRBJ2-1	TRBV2	CASSQGQVGANEQFF
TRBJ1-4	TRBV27	CASSMPTGGNEKLFF
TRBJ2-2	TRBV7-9	CASSKEYTGELFF
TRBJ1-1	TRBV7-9	CASSFGTGNTEAFF
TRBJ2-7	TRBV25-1	CASSGDVGYEQYF
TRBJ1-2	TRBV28	CASTDRGNGYTF
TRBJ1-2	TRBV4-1	CASSQSDLIGYTF
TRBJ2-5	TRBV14	CASSQAIVRGLSETQYF
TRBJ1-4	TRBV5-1	CASSMGQGAGIGEKLFF
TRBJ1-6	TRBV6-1	CASNAAGVNSPLHF
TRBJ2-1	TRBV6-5	CASKVAGGKDEQFF
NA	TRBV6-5	CASSYSGQGWYEQYF
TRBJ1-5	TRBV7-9	CASSRDRGRNQPQHF
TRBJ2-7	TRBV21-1	CASSTPGHNIYEQYF
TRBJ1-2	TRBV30	CAWSVRFRYTF
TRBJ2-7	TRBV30	CAWSYVRQGFKSYEQYF
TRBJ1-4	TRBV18	CASSPGQGDEKLFF
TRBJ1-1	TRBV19	CASRISHVTDRAFF
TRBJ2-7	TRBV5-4	CASSFGGQTDYGQYF
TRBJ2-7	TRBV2	CASSRFYRGGYEQYF
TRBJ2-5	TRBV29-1	CSVVAGGEETQYF
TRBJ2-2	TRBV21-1	CASNPTTGELFF
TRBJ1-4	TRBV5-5	CASSSTQAGARNEKLFF
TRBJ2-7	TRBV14	CASSQRGGQREQYF
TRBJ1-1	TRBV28	CASSLRGMNTEAFF
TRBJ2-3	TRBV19	CAIETGVIPDTQYF
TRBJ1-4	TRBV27	CASSLTPGQGEKLFF
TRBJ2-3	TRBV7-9	CSSSSQGAFGDTQYF
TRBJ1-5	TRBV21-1	CASSNDRESNQPQHF
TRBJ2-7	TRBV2	CASRGTSGTSRYEQYF
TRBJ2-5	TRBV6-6	CASSYRSGEQETQYF
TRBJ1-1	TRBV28	CASTPGGPHTEAFF